Following are 32 T cell receptor beta chains from one sample sequenced in a study of blood T cell repertoires in COVID-19. Profiled with immunoSEQ multiplex PCR; TCRdb holds only in-frame clones, not every one. The sample includes around 170,000 clones, approximately 84% seen only once; the top ten take 7%. The specimen was PBMCs or T cells enriched from blood (not recorded which). All receptors come from a woman between 45 and 60 years old who had recovered from COVID-19.

The genes are TRBV5-1 and TRBJ2-1; TRBD2 might be the D (7 bases). Germline CDR1 SGHRS, CDR2 YFSETQ. The CDR3 is 18 residues long. The V and J ends lost 0 bases and 7 bases respectively, with 23 bases between them. This chain's CDR3 is CASSLDTPARGRRNEQFF. The CDR3 DNA reads TGCGCCAGCAGCTTGGACACCCCCGCGCGGGGGCGGCGGAATGAGCAGTTCTTC.

This clone showed up just a few times. The chain recombines TRBV3-1 (or the pseudogene TRBV3-2) with TRBJ2-5, with 11 bases that match TRBD2. V lost 2 bases and J lost 5; bases outside the gene matches: 7. The length of the CDR3 is 16 residues. Germline V gene lookup returns CDR1 LGHDT and CDR2 YNNKEL (reference sequence). CDR3 nucleotides: TGTGCCAGCAGCCAACGGAGTAGCGGGAGGGAGGAGACCCAGTACTTC. Its protein product is CASSQRSSGREETQYF.

This clone was detected a few times. The chain carries TRBV30 and TRBJ1-2, with TRBD1 identical over 11 bases. CDR3 size: 13 residues. The germline V gene has CDR1 GTSNPN and CDR2 SVGIG (reference sequence). Trimming removed 1 base from V and 8 bases from J; junction bases left unmatched: 3. DNA for the CDR3: TGTGCCTGGAGTGCTGGGACAGGGGGAGGCTACACCTTC. It is translated as CAWSAGTGGGYTF.

This chain uses TRBV7-9 with TRBJ2-5; 14 bases are a match to TRBD2. This CDR3 contains 16 residues. J gave up 2 bases and V 1 base, and 0 bases lay outside the gene matches. CDR1 SEHNR and CDR2 FQNEAQ come from the germline V gene (reference sequence). CDR3 residues: CASSLGLAGGQETQYF. The CDR3, as DNA: TGTGCCAGCAGCTTAGGACTAGCGGGAGGGCAAGAGACCCAGTACTTC. Complete variable domain (other parts from reference TRBV7-9 and TRBJ2-5): DTGVSQNPRHKITKRGQNVTFRCDPISEHNRLYWYRQTLGQGPEFLTYFQNEAQLEKSRLLSDRFSAERPKGSFSTLEIQRTEQGDSAMYLCASSLGLAGGQETQYFGPGTRLLVL.

The chain recombines TRBV3-1 (or the pseudogene TRBV3-2) with TRBJ2-3, with D perhaps TRBD1 (5 bases). Trimming removed 2 bases from V and 6 bases from J, with 6 bases in between. The CDR3 runs 12 residues. Germline V gene data show CDR1 as LGHDT and CDR2 as YNNKEL (reference sequence). In nucleotides, the CDR3 is TGTGCCAGCAGCCAAAAGGGGGATACGCAGTATTTT. It encodes CASSQKGDTQYF.

The V gene is TRBV28, the J gene TRBJ1-5; a weak D match, TRBD1 (5 bases). V lost 8 bases, J lost 1 base, and 12 bases lay in between. Germline V gene data show CDR1 as MDHEN and CDR2 as SYDVKM. The CDR3 has 14 amino acids. The CDR3 region is CASSGGGSNQPQHF. CDR3 in DNA: TGTGCCAGCTCCGGGGGGGGGAGCAATCAGCCCCAGCATTTT.

This rearrangement joins TRBV7-6 to TRBJ2-2, with 11 bases fitting TRBD2. This CDR3 has 16 residues. V lost 5 bases, J lost 4 bases, and 6 bases stayed unmatched. Germline V lookup: CDR1 SGHVS, CDR2 FNYEAQ. The DNA of the CDR3 is TGTGCCAGCAGCCCTCTAGCGGGAGGAAGCACCGGGGAGCTGTTTTTT. Translating it yields CASSPLAGGSTGELFF.

V usage is TRBV21-1 and J usage is TRBJ1-3; the table's D call, TRBD1, was not checked against the DNA. TRBV21-1 is flagged as a pseudogene. The CDR3 is made up of 17 amino acids. This CDR3 reads CASRVTAQGGSGNTIYF. CDR3 nucleotide sequence: TGTGCCAGCAGAGTCACGGCCCAGGGGGGCTCTGGAAACACCATATATTTT.

The gene calls are TRBV4-1 and TRBJ1-2; 7 bases fit TRBD1. The CDR3 covers 12 residues. CDR1 MGHRA and CDR2 YSYEKL come from the germline V gene. The V and J ends lost 4 bases and 8 bases, in that order; junction bases with no gene match: 4. In DNA, the CDR3 is TGCGCCAGCAGCCTGACAGGGCGGGGCTACACCTTC. This sequence encodes CASSLTGRGYTF.

J is TRBJ1-1 and V is TRBV7-2; D not resolved. This CDR3 is 16 amino acids long. V lost 3 bases, J lost 0 bases, and 14 bases lay in between. Germline assignment: CDR1 SGHTA and CDR2 FQGNSA. CDR3 nucleotides: TGTGCCAGCAGCTTTTCTAACCATTTTATGAACACTGAAGCTTTCTTT. Translating it yields CASSFSNHFMNTEAFF. The full variable domain, with the rest looked up from reference TRBV7-2 and TRBJ1-1, is GAGVSQSPSNKVTEKGKDVELRCDPISGHTALYWYRQSLGQGLEFLIYFQGNSAPDKSGLPSDRFSAERTGGSVSTLTIQRTQQEDSAVYLCASSFSNHFMNTEAFFGQGTRLTVV.

The chain uses TRBV6-5 and TRBJ2-2; the match to TRBD1 covers 9 bases. Germline assignment: CDR1 MNHEY and CDR2 SVGAGI. The CDR3 has 15 amino acids. The V gene end was trimmed by 7 bases and the J gene end by 3 bases; junction bases not matched to a gene: 6. In DNA form, the CDR3 reads TGTGCCAGCAACGACGGGACAGGGTACACCGGGGAGCTGTTTTTT. Encoded protein: CASNDGTGYTGELFF.

In the case of this clone: A junction boundary mismatches the germline segment, possibly from a read error. The chain links TRBV11-2 to TRBJ1-4; D is undetermined. The CDR3 is 8 residues long. From germline, CDR1 is SGHAT and CDR2 FQNNGV. CDR3 region: CASSRVFF. CDR3 nucleotides: TGTGCCAGCAGCCGGGTCTTCTTT.

V is TRBV5-1 and J is TRBJ2-1; possibly TRBD1 for D (6 bases). The germline V gene has CDR1 SGHRS and CDR2 YFSETQ. Trimming pared 2 bases from V and 7 bases from J, leaving 16 bases between. The CDR3 runs to 15 residues. CDR3 in amino acids: CASSFRTAGQNEQFF. CDR3 sequence (DNA): TGCGCCAGCAGCTTTAGGACAGCAGGTCAGAATGAGCAGTTCTTC.

V and J are TRBV30 and TRBJ2-1, with D perhaps TRBD2 (5 bases). CDR1 is GTSNPN and CDR2 is SVGIG in the germline V gene (reference sequence). This CDR3 contains 11 residues. V was shortened by 3 bases and J by 8 bases, with 8 bases between the two germline ends. The chain's CDR3 is CAWRTEDEQFF. The CDR3 region has the DNA TGTGCCTGGAGAACGGAGGATGAGCAGTTCTTC.

CDR3 in DNA: TGTGCCAGTAGTATCATCCCTACGGACAGGAGCAATCAGCCCCAGCATTTT. It is translated as CASSIIPTDRSNQPQHF. This chain links TRBV19 with TRBJ1-5, with 7 positions matching TRBD1. V trimming: 3 bases; J trimming: 1 base; junction bases outside the gene matches: 9. The CDR3 loop spans 17 amino acids. Germline values: CDR1 LNHDA, CDR2 SQIVND (reference sequence).

V and J are TRBV10-3 and TRBJ1-6; TRBD1 matches at 9 bases. J was trimmed by 7 bases and V by 2 bases; bases with no gene match: 6. This CDR3 has 16 amino acids. Germline V gives CDR1 ENHRY, CDR2 SYGVKD. This CDR3 is CAISEPGQGLNSPLHF. In DNA form, the CDR3 reads TGTGCCATCAGTGAGCCGGGACAGGGTCTGAATTCACCCCTCCACTTT.

This clone was seen once. One end of the junction does not line up with germline, which may come from a read error. The chain recombines TRBV6-5 with TRBJ1-5, with D hard to call. CDR1 is MNHEY, CDR2 SVGAGI, per germline. CDR3 length: 13 amino acids. The CDR3 sequence is CASSSNSDQPQHF. CDR3 in DNA: TGTGCCAGCAGTTCCAATAGCGATCAGCCCCAGCATTTT.

This chain links TRBV15 with TRBJ2-2; 7 bases match TRBD1. The germline V gene encodes CDR1 LNHNV and CDR2 YYDKDF (reference sequence). This CDR3 comprises 14 residues. The ends lost 7 bases at V and 2 bases at J; junction bases unmatched: 4. Here the CDR3 DNA reads TGTGCCACCACCGGGGACAGAAACACCGGGGAGCTGTTTTTT. Translated, it gives CATTGDRNTGELFF.

The chain joins TRBV6-5 to TRBJ2-1, with 14 positions matching TRBD2. The V gene end was trimmed by 7 bases and the J gene end by 6 bases; junction bases not matched to a gene: 5. The CDR3 has 15 amino acids. Germline loops: CDR1 MNHEY, CDR2 SVGAGI. DNA for the CDR3: TGTGCCAGCACACCGGGACTAGCGGGAGTCAATGAGCAGTTCTTC. Translation gives CASTPGLAGVNEQFF.

The chain is built from TRBV28 and TRBJ1-1; 7 positions match TRBD1. With V trimmed by 2 bases and J by 7 bases, 13 bases remained unmatched. Germline loops: CDR1 MDHEN, CDR2 SYDVKM. This CDR3 has 16 residues. The CDR3: CASSLTPSTGTYEAFF. The CDR3 DNA reads TGTGCCAGCAGTTTAACTCCGTCGACAGGGACATATGAAGCTTTCTTT.

This chain uses TRBV29-1 with TRBJ1-2; D may be TRBD1 (5 bases). Germline CDR1 reads SQVTM; CDR2 reads ANQGSEA. The CDR3 sequence is 14 residues long. Trimming removed 4 bases at V and 2 bases at J, with 14 bases between. CDR3 region: CSVVGGGGNYGYTF. CDR3 in DNA: TGCAGCGTTGTCGGCGGGGGGGGAAACTATGGCTACACCTTC.

The sample holds many counts of this clone. The chain uses TRBV27 and TRBJ2-3; 7 bases fit TRBD2. Germline V gene sequence: CDR1 MNHEY, CDR2 SMNVEV (reference sequence). V shed 1 base and J 4 bases; nucleotides not matched to a gene: 5. This CDR3 region has 15 residues. This CDR3 reads CASSLLGGGADTQYF. CDR3 coding DNA: TGTGCCAGCAGTTTATTGGGGGGGGGTGCAGATACGCAGTATTTT.

The chain carries TRBV9 and TRBJ2-1, with D unresolved. The CDR3 is 16 amino acids. In germline, CDR1 is SGDLS, CDR2 YYNGEE. V shed 1 base and J shed 0 bases, with 11 bases lying between them. CDR3 coding DNA: TGTGCCAGCAGCGTATTTGAGCTGAACTCCTACAATGAGCAGTTCTTC. Its protein product is CASSVFELNSYNEQFF.

The J gene is TRBJ2-2, the V gene TRBV19; 8 nucleotides line up with TRBD1. J lost 5 bases, V lost 5 bases, and 7 bases had no gene match. The CDR3 runs 15 residues. CDR1 is LNHDA and CDR2 is SQIVND in the germline V gene (reference sequence). The CDR3 sequence: CASSAGQGKTGELFF. Here the CDR3 DNA reads TGTGCCAGTAGTGCCGGACAGGGCAAAACCGGGGAGCTGTTTTTT.

J is TRBJ2-3 and V is TRBV5-1, with D unclear. Trimming removed 0 bases at V and 4 bases at J, with 9 bases between. The CDR3 is 14 amino acids. Germline V lookup: CDR1 SGHRS, CDR2 YFSETQ. This CDR3 reads CASSLARMADTQYF. The CDR3 nucleotides are TGCGCCAGCAGCTTGGCCAGGATGGCAGATACGCAGTATTTT.

V gene TRBV7-2 combines with J gene TRBJ1-2; a weak D match, TRBD1 (5 bases). V lost 5 bases and J lost 0, with 10 bases in between. This CDR3 is built from 14 residues. Germline lookup yields CDR1 SGHTA and CDR2 FQGNSA. This CDR3 reads CASSPGQTNYGYTF. CDR3 sequence (DNA): TGTGCCAGCAGCCCAGGACAAACTAACTATGGCTACACCTTC.

This clone was seen a few times. The rearrangement links TRBV28 to TRBJ1-5; D not resolved. Germline V gene sequence: CDR1 MDHEN, CDR2 SYDVKM. The CDR3 has 13 residues. Trimming removed 7 bases from V and 5 bases from J, with 12 bases in between. CDR3 protein: CASNSRVYQPQHF. CDR3 sequence (DNA): TGTGCCAGCAACTCCCGGGTGTATCAGCCCCAGCATTTT.

This clone appeared a few times. V is TRBV4-3 and J is TRBJ2-5, with 15 bases lining up with TRBD2. V shed 0 bases, J shed 4 bases, and the junction held 3 bases outside the gene matches. Germline CDR1 is LGHNA and CDR2 is YSLEER. The CDR3 consists of 17 residues. The CDR3 is CASSQDWGLAGGETQYF. CDR3 nucleotides: TGCGCCAGCAGCCAAGATTGGGGACTAGCGGGAGGAGAGACCCAGTACTTC.

CDR3: CASSLGAGDGYTF. In DNA form, the CDR3 reads TGTGCCAGCAGCCTGGGGGCAGGGGATGGCTACACCTTC. J is TRBJ1-2 and V is TRBV3-1 (or the pseudogene TRBV3-2); TRBD1 might be the D (6 bases). CDR3 length: 13 amino acids. With 4 bases removed from V and 6 bases from J, the gap between germline ends came to 12 bases. CDR1 is LGHDT, CDR2 YNNKEL, per germline (reference sequence).

The V gene is TRBV10-2, the J gene TRBJ2-7, with 11 bases aligning to TRBD2. Unmatched junction bases numbered 5, after V lost 4 bases and J lost 0 bases. Germline assignment: CDR1 WSHSY and CDR2 SAAADI. This CDR3 has 16 amino acids. CDR3 DNA sequence: TGCGCCAGCAGTGTCACTAGCGGGAGTAACTCCTACGAGCAGTACTTC. Encoded protein: CASSVTSGSNSYEQYF.

The V gene is TRBV29-1, the J gene TRBJ1-1; D call uncertain. V was shortened by 6 bases and J by 0 bases, with 5 bases between the two germline ends. The CDR3 runs to 11 residues. Germline CDR1 SQVTM, CDR2 ANQGSEA. CDR3 bases: TGCAGCGTCGTCGTGAACACTGAAGCTTTCTTT. Protein: CSVVVNTEAFF.

The rearrangement links TRBV5-5 to TRBJ1-3; D unresolved. The CDR3 sequence is 14 residues long. Germline V gene lookup returns CDR1 SGHKS and CDR2 YYEKEE (reference sequence). V was pared by 0 bases and J by 4 bases, with 8 bases between. CDR3 nucleotide sequence: TGTGCCAGCAGCTTGGCGACCGGGGGAAACACCATATATTTT. Its translation: CASSLATGGNTIYF.